The clone carrying this TCR beta chain was detected only a few times. No antigen is known for it. Primers for the PCR totalled 60 Vbeta and 13 Jbeta. Generated by immunoSEQ multiplex PCR, the TCRdb table keeps only in-frame clones and is missing some. The sample consists of 180,000 or so clones, over 80% of them appearing once. This sample stems from a study of cytomegalovirus exposure and HLA in healthy donors. The germline V and J ends were trimmed by 0 bases and 1 base, with 18 bases remaining between them. The V gene's germline CDR1 is LGHNA and CDR2 YNFKEQ. This CDR3 has 18 amino acids. Study outcomes and limitations: CMV serostatus was the only recorded immune exposure for donors.

The chain links TRBV4-2 to TRBJ1-2; D is perhaps TRBD1 (6 bases). The clonotype originates from a middle-aged man in good health and CMV-seronegative. The sample was PBMCs. Here the CDR3 reads CASSQDPAGVMGNYGYTF. CDR3 nucleotide sequence: TGTGCCAGCAGCCAAGACCCAGCAGGGGTAATGGGTAACTATGGCTACACCTTC.